The rows below give T cell receptor beta chains drawn from one sample of a study of T cells in localized non-small cell lung cancer. Assay: immunoSEQ multiplex PCR; the TCRdb copy retains only in-frame clones and omits some. The sample shows about 45,000 clones, 81% of them seen only once. The source was peripheral blood mononuclear cells, collected before any cancer treatment. The source of these receptors is a man between 40 and 70 years old with stage III lung adenocarcinoma. Both conserved end residues are part of each CDR3. Each record gives: J gene, V gene, D gene, clone size, CDR3 DNA, CDR3 protein. D genes are given only for firm matches. Clone size appears in some rows only: once, few, many, or a class for an expanded clone.

J gene: TRBJ2-5
V gene: TRBV18
D gene: TRBD2
clone size: NA
CDR3 DNA: TGTGCCAGCTCACCACCGGCGGGGGGCCTTCCCCAAGAGACCCAGTACTTC
CDR3 protein: CASSPPAGGLPQETQYF

J gene: TRBJ1-4
V gene: TRBV27
D gene: NA
clone size: NA
CDR3 DNA: TGTGCCAGCAGTACACTAGACCTGCATGAAAAACTGTTTTTT
CDR3 protein: CASSTLDLHEKLFF

J gene: TRBJ2-7
V gene: TRBV7-9
D gene: NA
clone size: NA
CDR3 DNA: TGTGCCAGCAGCTCGCTCTCCTACGAGCAGTACTTC
CDR3 protein: CASSSLSYEQYF

J gene: TRBJ2-5
V gene: TRBV9
D gene: NA
clone size: NA
CDR3 DNA: TGTGCCAGCAGCGTAGAAGGACGTCCCCAAGAGACCCAGTACTTC
CDR3 protein: CASSVEGRPQETQYF

J gene: TRBJ2-2
V gene: TRBV5-1
D gene: NA
clone size: NA
CDR3 DNA: TGCGCCAGCAGCTCTTTTCTTGGGACGACCGGGGAGCTGTTTTTT
CDR3 protein: CASSSFLGTTGELFF

J gene: TRBJ2-5
V gene: TRBV30
D gene: NA
clone size: NA
CDR3 DNA: TGTGCCTGGATCCCGCGGGGGCGGGAGACCCAGTACTTC
CDR3 protein: CAWIPRGRETQYF

J gene: TRBJ2-5
V gene: TRBV2
D gene: NA
clone size: NA
CDR3 DNA: TGTGCCAGCAGTGAGGGACCGAAACAAGAGACCCAGTACTTC
CDR3 protein: CASSEGPKQETQYF

J gene: TRBJ2-7
V gene: TRBV12-5
D gene: TRBD1
clone size: NA
CDR3 DNA: TGTGCTAGTGGTTCCTCTTACGACAGGGGGCTGTTCTACGAGCAGTACTTC
CDR3 protein: CASGSSYDRGLFYEQYF

J gene: TRBJ1-4
V gene: TRBV19
D gene: NA
clone size: once
CDR3 DNA: TGTGCCAGTAGTGCTTCTACAGGGTATAATGAAAAACTGTTTTTT
CDR3 protein: CASSASTGYNEKLFF

J gene: TRBJ1-5
V gene: TRBV27
D gene: NA
clone size: NA
CDR3 DNA: TGTGCCAGCAGTTTATACCTGCCGGGATTAGGCAATCAGCCCCAGCATTTT
CDR3 protein: CASSLYLPGLGNQPQHF

J gene: TRBJ1-2
V gene: TRBV19
D gene: NA
clone size: NA
CDR3 DNA: TGTGCCAGTAGTGCGGAGGAGGGGAACTATGGCTACACCTTC
CDR3 protein: CASSAEEGNYGYTF

J gene: TRBJ2-5
V gene: TRBV5-1
D gene: NA
clone size: NA
CDR3 DNA: TGCGCCAGCAGCTTTTCATTCCAAGAGACCCAGTACTTC
CDR3 protein: CASSFSFQETQYF

J gene: TRBJ1-1
V gene: TRBV11-2
D gene: NA
clone size: once
CDR3 DNA: TGTGCCAGCAGCTTAGATCCGGGCAGCCGGAACACTGAAGCTTTCTTT
CDR3 protein: CASSLDPGSRNTEAFF

J gene: TRBJ1-1
V gene: TRBV2
D gene: NA
clone size: NA
CDR3 DNA: TGTGCCAGCAGACAGGGCCTAAGGAGGGACACTGAAGCTTTCTTT
CDR3 protein: CASRQGLRRDTEAFF

J gene: TRBJ1-2
V gene: TRBV4-1
D gene: NA
clone size: NA
CDR3 DNA: TGCGCCAGCAGCCAAGATGGGGGGCCTAACTATGGCTACACCTTC
CDR3 protein: CASSQDGGPNYGYTF

J gene: TRBJ2-7
V gene: TRBV7-8
D gene: NA
clone size: NA
CDR3 DNA: TGTGCCAGCAGCTTCAGCTCCTACGAGCAGTACTTC
CDR3 protein: CASSFSSYEQYF

J gene: TRBJ2-1
V gene: TRBV6-1
D gene: NA
clone size: few
CDR3 DNA: TGTGCCAGCAGTCGAAGGTTCGTGGGGAAGTTCTTC
CDR3 protein: CASSRRFVGKFF

J gene: TRBJ2-7
V gene: TRBV19
D gene: TRBD2
clone size: NA
CDR3 DNA: TGTGCCAGTAGTATCGGACTAGCGGTTATCAACGAGCAGTACTTC
CDR3 protein: CASSIGLAVINEQYF

J gene: TRBJ1-1
V gene: TRBV6-5
D gene: NA
clone size: NA
CDR3 DNA: TGTGCCAGCAGTGTCTCGGGGGGTCCCACTGAAGCTTTCTTT
CDR3 protein: CASSVSGGPTEAFF

J gene: TRBJ2-1
V gene: TRBV5-1
D gene: TRBD2
clone size: NA
CDR3 DNA: TGCGCCAGCAGCCGGGAGACTAGCGGGGGGAATGAGCAGTTCTTC
CDR3 protein: CASSRETSGGNEQFF

J gene: TRBJ2-5
V gene: TRBV25-1
D gene: TRBD2
clone size: NA
CDR3 DNA: TGTGCCAGCAGTGCCACTCTTATAGCGGGGGGACACCAAGAGACCCAGTACTTC
CDR3 protein: CASSATLIAGGHQETQYF

J gene: TRBJ2-1
V gene: TRBV2
D gene: NA
clone size: NA
CDR3 DNA: TGTGCCAGCAGTGGATATACAGGGTCTGGGCCTTACAATGAGCAGTTCTTC
CDR3 protein: CASSGYTGSGPYNEQFF

J gene: TRBJ2-3
V gene: TRBV6-5
D gene: NA
clone size: few
CDR3 DNA: TGTGCCAGCAGTTATGCCCGGTCCACAGATACGCAGTATTTT
CDR3 protein: CASSYARSTDTQYF

J gene: TRBJ1-1
V gene: TRBV7-3
D gene: NA
clone size: NA
CDR3 DNA: TGTGCCAGCAGCCCCAGGGTGTTTGAGTGGACTGAAGCTTTCTTT
CDR3 protein: CASSPRVFEWTEAFF

J gene: TRBJ2-2
V gene: TRBV2
D gene: NA
clone size: NA
CDR3 DNA: TGTGCCAGCAGTGAAAGAAGGACTAACACCGGGGAGCTGTTTTTT
CDR3 protein: CASSERRTNTGELFF

J gene: TRBJ2-7
V gene: TRBV11-2
D gene: NA
clone size: NA
CDR3 DNA: TGTGCCAGCAGCTTAGATTCGACATTCTCCTACGAGCAGTACTTC
CDR3 protein: CASSLDSTFSYEQYF

J gene: TRBJ2-2
V gene: TRBV5-1
D gene: TRBD2
clone size: NA
CDR3 DNA: TGCGCCAGCAGCCCTACTAGCGGGGGCCTCGCCGGGGAGCTGTTTTTT
CDR3 protein: CASSPTSGGLAGELFF

J gene: TRBJ2-7
V gene: TRBV6-1
D gene: NA
clone size: NA
CDR3 DNA: TGTGCCAGCGGAAAAGCGGGTCCGTCCTACGAGCAGTACTTC
CDR3 protein: CASGKAGPSYEQYF

J gene: TRBJ2-5
V gene: TRBV30
D gene: NA
clone size: NA
CDR3 DNA: TGTGCCTGGAGTCCCTTAAGCCAAGAGACCCAGTACTTC
CDR3 protein: CAWSPLSQETQYF

J gene: TRBJ2-5
V gene: TRBV5-8
D gene: NA
clone size: NA
CDR3 DNA: TGTGCCAGCAGCTTGGGTAGAGGGACATACCAAGAGACCCAGTACTTC
CDR3 protein: CASSLGRGTYQETQYF

J gene: TRBJ2-2
V gene: TRBV13
D gene: NA
clone size: once
CDR3 DNA: TGTGCCAGCAGCTTAAAAGGGGAGAACACCGGGGAGCTGTTTTTT
CDR3 protein: CASSLKGENTGELFF

J gene: TRBJ2-5
V gene: TRBV5-4
D gene: NA
clone size: NA
CDR3 DNA: TGTGCCAGCAGCCCCAGGGGAGGGGGGGAGACCCAGTACTTC
CDR3 protein: CASSPRGGGETQYF